Shown below are 16 T cell receptor beta chains from a single sample sequenced in a study of blood T cell repertoires in COVID-19 (dated by TCRdb to between 2020 and 2021). Libraries were built with the immunoSEQ multiplex PCR assay. Here the immuneACCESS table is served through TCRdb, limited to in-frame sequences with V and J called. Missing clones are a known gap in these copies; in checked studies unresolved V genes cover under half, and the rest lacks a known reason. For this sample there are some 450,000 clones; approximately 88% appear just once. Approximately 12% of the sample belongs to the ten largest clones. The specimen was peripheral blood. The receptors come from a woman aged 45-65 years with COVID-19, enrolled during active disease.

The V gene is TRBV10-1, the J gene TRBJ1-4, with no clear D. This CDR3 region has 14 residues. Trimming took 6 bases from V and 0 from J, leaving 8 bases between them. Germline CDR1 reads WNHNN; CDR2 reads SYGVQD (reference sequence). The CDR3 spells CASSYIATNEKLFF. The CDR3 bases are TGCGCCAGCAGCTATATTGCAACTAATGAAAAACTGTTTTTT.

J is TRBJ1-1 and V is TRBV18; D perhaps matches TRBD1 (6 bases). V lost 6 bases and J lost 0, with 14 bases in between. The CDR3 sequence is 15 residues long. The germline gives CDR1 KGHSH, CDR2 LQKENI. CDR3 sequence: CASSYGQLLNTEAFF. The CDR3 DNA sequence: TGTGCCAGCTCGTACGGACAGTTATTGAACACTGAAGCTTTCTTT.

The chain links TRBV28 to TRBJ1-2; D uncertain. The V and J ends lost 3 bases and 5 bases respectively, with 7 bases between them. CDR3 length equals 12 residues. Germline V CDR1 and CDR2: MDHEN, SYDVKM. The CDR3 is CASSFEEYGYTF. DNA for the CDR3: TGTGCCAGCAGTTTCGAGGAATATGGCTACACCTTC.

The chain's CDR3 is CASSFGLDTEAFF. CDR3 nucleotides: TGTGCCAGCAGTTTCGGTTTGGACACTGAAGCTTTCTTT. The chain joins TRBV12-3 or TRBV12-4 to TRBJ1-1; no definite D call. V gave up 3 bases and J gave up 3 bases, with 8 bases separating them. This CDR3 is built from 13 residues.

The chain couples TRBV11-2 to TRBJ2-1, with TRBD2 matching 9 bases. V shed 3 bases, J shed 2 bases, and the junction held 2 bases outside the gene matches. The CDR3 is made up of 15 amino acids. The V gene's germline CDR1 is SGHAT and CDR2 FQNNGV. CDR3 nucleotides: TGTGCCAGCAGCTTGACTAGCGGAGCCTACAATGAGCAGTTCTTC. Translation gives CASSLTSGAYNEQFF.

The table lists this clone with a count of one. The chain recombines TRBV19 with TRBJ1-5, with D uncertain. Germline CDR1 and CDR2: LNHDA and SQIVND (reference sequence). CDR3 length: 14 residues. V was clipped by 2 bases and J by 0 bases, with 5 bases between them. Here the CDR3 DNA reads TGTGCCAGTAGTATATTGTATAGCAATCAGCCCCAGCATTTT. It specifies CASSILYSNQPQHF.

The sample holds a few counts of this clone. The rearrangement links TRBV7-9 to TRBJ1-1; D uncertain. Trimming cost V 1 base and J 1 base, with 4 bases left between them. The germline CDR1 and CDR2 sequences are SEHNR and FQNEAQ (reference sequence). CDR3 length: 13 residues. CDR3 bases: TGTGCCAGCAGCTTAGTTCAGAACACTGAAGCTTTCTTT. Amino acid sequence: CASSLVQNTEAFF.

The chain links TRBV28 to TRBJ1-2; 7 bases are a match to TRBD1. CDR3 length: 14 amino acids. V gave up 3 bases and J gave up 4 bases; unmatched junction bases: 5. CDR1 and CDR2 (germline): MDHEN, SYDVKM. The CDR3: CASSFPTGSYGYTF. The DNA for the CDR3 is TGTGCCAGCAGTTTCCCGACAGGGAGCTATGGCTACACCTTC.

This CDR3 reads CASSPRTGTDTQYF. CDR3 bases: TGTGCCAGCAGTCCTCGGACAGGCACAGATACGCAGTATTTT. J is TRBJ2-3 and V is TRBV28; tentatively, D is TRBD1 (6 bases). Trimming removed 5 bases from V and 1 base from J, with 10 bases in between. The CDR3 sequence is 14 residues long. Germline values: CDR1 MDHEN, CDR2 SYDVKM.

This clone appeared once. The chain recombines TRBV3-1 (or the pseudogene TRBV3-2) with TRBJ2-1; 7 positions agree with TRBD2. This CDR3 comprises 14 residues. V lost 4 bases, J lost 6 bases, and 6 bases stayed unmatched. From germline, CDR1 is LGHDT and CDR2 YNNKEL (reference sequence). CDR3 nucleotides: TGTGCCAGCAGCCCCCGCCGGGAGGCCAATGAGCAGTTCTTC. Protein product: CASSPRREANEQFF.

The chain uses TRBV7-8 and TRBJ2-7; D is ambiguous. Germline CDR1 reads SGHVS; CDR2 reads FQNEAQ. V lost 5 bases and J 3 bases, leaving 5 bases between the germline ends. This CDR3 region has 11 residues. CDR3 region: CASSPFYEQYF. CDR3 DNA sequence: TGTGCCAGCAGCCCCTTCTACGAGCAGTACTTC. Full variable domain (outside the CDR3, taken from reference TRBV7-8 and TRBJ2-7): GAGVSQSPRYKVAKRGQDVALRCDPISGHVSLFWYQQALGQGPEFLTYFQNEAQLDKSGLPSDRFFAERPEGSVSTLKIQRTQQEDSAVYLCASSPFYEQYFGPGTRLTVT.

The rearrangement links TRBV7-3 to TRBJ2-2; D ambiguous. The CDR3 runs to 12 residues. From germline, CDR1 is SGHTA and CDR2 FQGTGA. The germline V and J ends were trimmed by 5 bases and 6 bases, with 7 bases remaining between them. CDR3 DNA sequence: TGTGCCAGCAGCCGCTACCCCGGGGAGCTGTTTTTT. Translating gives CASSRYPGELFF.

This rearrangement joins TRBV5-4 to TRBJ2-3, with TRBD2 matching 8 bases. The CDR3 runs 14 residues. CDR1 is SGHNT, CDR2 YYREEE, per germline (reference sequence). V was pared by 4 bases and J by 1 base, with 2 bases of the junction left unmatched. The CDR3 DNA reads TGTGCCAGCAGCCGAGCGGGGGGCACAGATACGCAGTATTTT. Its protein is CASSRAGGTDTQYF.

V gene TRBV5-1 combines with J gene TRBJ2-1; D perhaps matches TRBD2 (6 bases). This CDR3 comprises 16 residues. V shed 4 bases and J shed 6 bases, with 20 bases lying between them. The germline gives CDR1 SGHRS, CDR2 YFSETQ. CDR3 DNA sequence: TGCGCCAGCAGCCTGCGGACTAATCGGGTAGTCAATGAGCAGTTCTTC. Protein product: CASSLRTNRVVNEQFF.

This chain links TRBV5-1 with TRBJ2-5, with 7 bases identical to TRBD2. The CDR3 spans 14 residues. Germline values: CDR1 SGHRS, CDR2 YFSETQ. Trimming at V came to 6 bases and at J to 3 bases, leaving 8 bases not matched to a gene. CDR3 bases: TGCGCCAGCACCCCCATGGGGGGGGAAGAGACCCAGTACTTC. It translates to CASTPMGGEETQYF.

V usage is TRBV9 and J usage is TRBJ1-5; D unclear. The V gene's germline CDR1 is SGDLS and CDR2 YYNGEE. V lost 3 bases and J 3 bases, leaving 10 bases between the germline ends. This CDR3 has 14 amino acids. CDR3 region: CASSARAYNQPQHF. CDR3 coding DNA: TGTGCCAGCAGCGCGAGGGCCTACAATCAGCCCCAGCATTTT.